The 14 T cell receptor beta chains below all came from one sample that was sequenced in a study of T cell repertoires in cytomegalovirus infection. These receptors are not linked to any known antigen. Via MiXCR, TCRdb re-called the reads, giving one row per CDR3 protein. Of fewer than 1,000,000 distinct CDR3 sequences listed, around 30% are singletons. Specimen: cultured CD8+ T cells from PBMCs, collected from culture after CMV antigen stimulation. The receptor source for this set is a human donor in good health (CMV status not recorded). Some clones in this sample may be carry-over from other donors' samples.

This clonotype was seen ten or more times. The rearrangement uses TRBV7-9 and TRBJ1-2; D uncertain. CDR1 and CDR2 (germline): SEHNR, FQNEAQ (reference sequence). V gave up 1 base and J gave up 5 bases, with 29 bases separating them. This CDR3 has 20 amino acids. CDR3 coding DNA: TGTGCCAGCAGCTTAGGGCAGCAACTGGTCTCAACGCCACTCCATTATGGCTACACCTTC. It specifies CASSLGQQLVSTPLHYGYTF.

The J gene is TRBJ2-3, the V gene TRBV2, with TRBD2 identical over 9 bases. Losses at the gene ends were 7 bases for V and 0 bases for J; bases not matched to a gene: 5. CDR1 is SNHLY and CDR2 is FYNNEI in the germline V gene. The CDR3 length is 15 residues. CDR3 DNA: TGTGCCAGCAAACCGGGACTAGCTAGCACAGATACGCAGTATTTT. Protein sequence: CASKPGLASTDTQYF.

The chain is built from TRBV6-1 and TRBJ1-6; D is unresolved. CDR1 is MNHNS, CDR2 SASEGT, per germline. V gave up 7 bases and J gave up 8 bases, with 15 bases separating them. CDR3 size: 14 residues. Written as DNA, the CDR3 is TGTGCCAGCACCCCCCGGGATTTGGATTCACCCCTCCACTTT. This sequence encodes CASTPRDLDSPLHF.

This clonotype was observed a handful of times. The chain employs TRBV5-5 and TRBJ2-7; TRBD2 might be the D (6 bases). Germline assignment: CDR1 SGHKS and CDR2 YYEKEE (reference sequence). The CDR3 is 15 residues long. Trimming took 2 bases from V and 7 from J, leaving 19 bases between them. CDR3 nucleotide sequence: TGTGCCAGCAGCTTAAGGAGGGACCGAGTGGGGGAGCAGTACGTC. Protein product: CASSLRRDRVGEQYV.

A note on this clonotype: A much larger clone differs by one base, so this may be a read error. This chain connects TRBV7-8 to TRBJ1-5, with no clear D. The CDR3 sequence is 13 residues long. V was pared by 7 bases and J by 9 bases, with 16 bases between. Per the germline V gene, CDR1 is SGHVS and CDR2 is FQNEAQ. The DNA of the CDR3 is TGTGCCAGCAACTCACTCCGGGCCCTGCCCCAGCATTTT. It codes for CASNSLRALPQHF.

The chain combines TRBV4-1 with TRBJ1-1, with no clear D. V was pared by 0 bases and J by 0 bases, with 8 bases between. This CDR3 is 15 amino acids long. Germline V gene lookup returns CDR1 MGHRA and CDR2 YSYEKL. CDR3 sequence: CASSQDPVMNTEAFF. Written as DNA, the CDR3 is TGCGCCAGCAGCCAAGATCCAGTCATGAACACTGAAGCTTTCTTT.

This clonotype was counted only a few times. This chain uses TRBV5-1 with TRBJ2-3; perhaps TRBD1 as D (5 bases). The CDR3 contains 14 residues. Germline CDR1 and CDR2: SGHRS and YFSETQ. V was cut by 4 bases and J by 8 bases, with 17 bases left in between. The CDR3 DNA is TGCGCCAGCAGCCCCAGGGCTACCCAGGGTACGCAGTATTTT. Its protein is CASSPRATQGTQYF.

The table lists this clonotype with a few counts. The chain couples TRBV9 to TRBJ2-3; D is unresolved. CDR3 length equals 12 residues. V lost 3 bases and J 2 bases, leaving 4 bases between the germline ends. CDR1 and CDR2 from the germline V gene are SGDLS and YYNGEE. CDR3 in amino acids: CASSAFTDTQYF. CDR3 DNA sequence: TGTGCCAGCAGCGCATTCACAGATACGCAGTATTTT. The whole variable domain, filled in from reference TRBV9 and TRBJ2-3, reads DSGVTQTPKHLITATGQRVTLRCSPRSGDLSVYWYQQSLDQGLQFLIQYYNGEERAKGNILERFSAQQFPDLHSELNLSSLELGDSALYFCASSAFTDTQYFGPGTRLTVL.

The chain employs TRBV11-2 and TRBJ2-3; TRBD2 might be the D (6 bases). Germline CDR1 SGHAT, CDR2 FQNNGV. The CDR3 has 16 residues. Trimming stripped 5 bases from V and 0 bases from J, with 15 bases between. The CDR3 nucleotides are TGTGCCAGCAGCCTTAAGTGGGCGGGGAGCACAGATACGCAGTATTTT. Its protein is CASSLKWAGSTDTQYF.

A remark on this clonotype: A much bigger clone sits one base away, suggesting this may be a read error. The chain has TRBV12-3 or TRBV12-4 and TRBJ2-2; the D is unclear. The CDR3 length is 13 residues. CDR3 sequence: CVTPPGNTGELFF. The CDR3 DNA reads TGTGTCACCCCCCCGGGGAACACCGGGGAGCTGTTTTTT.

There are a few counts of this clonotype. V gene TRBV7-2 combines with J gene TRBJ2-7; 8 nucleotides align to TRBD1. Germline V gives CDR1 SGHTA, CDR2 FQGNSA. J lost 2 bases, V lost 1 base, and 16 bases had no gene match. The CDR3 sequence is 19 residues long. The CDR3 loop reads CASSLGSAYSGRGPYEQYF. For the CDR3, the DNA is TGTGCCAGCAGCTTAGGATCTGCGTATTCAGGCAGGGGGCCCTACGAGCAGTACTTC.

This clonotype showed up just once. The chain is built from TRBV9 and TRBJ2-2; 8 bases are a match to TRBD1. In germline, CDR1 is SGDLS, CDR2 YYNGEE. This CDR3 has 16 residues. Trimming cost V 0 bases and J 3 bases; bases outside gene matches: 4. CDR3: CASSVAPDRDTGELFF. The CDR3 DNA follows: TGTGCCAGCAGCGTAGCCCCGGACAGGGACACCGGGGAGCTGTTTTTT.

There are a few counts of this clonotype. The chain recombines TRBV5-1 with TRBJ2-3; possibly TRBD2 for D (5 bases). The ends were cut back, 4 bases at V and 2 bases at J, with 14 bases in the middle. This CDR3 comprises 15 residues. CDR1 SGHRS and CDR2 YFSETQ come from the germline V gene. CDR3 in DNA: TGCGCCAGCAGCGAGAGGGCCTCTACCACAGATACGCAGTATTTT. This translates into CASSERASTTDTQYF.

This clonotype was seen more than once but under ten times. The chain joins TRBV10-3 to TRBJ2-5, with 11 positions matching TRBD2. The trim removed 0 bases at V and 7 bases at J, leaving 1 base unmatched. The CDR3 has 14 amino acids. Germline loops: CDR1 ENHRY, CDR2 SYGVKD. This chain's CDR3 is CAISESTSGGTQYF. CDR3 DNA sequence: TGTGCCATCAGTGAGTCAACTAGCGGGGGGACCCAGTACTTC.